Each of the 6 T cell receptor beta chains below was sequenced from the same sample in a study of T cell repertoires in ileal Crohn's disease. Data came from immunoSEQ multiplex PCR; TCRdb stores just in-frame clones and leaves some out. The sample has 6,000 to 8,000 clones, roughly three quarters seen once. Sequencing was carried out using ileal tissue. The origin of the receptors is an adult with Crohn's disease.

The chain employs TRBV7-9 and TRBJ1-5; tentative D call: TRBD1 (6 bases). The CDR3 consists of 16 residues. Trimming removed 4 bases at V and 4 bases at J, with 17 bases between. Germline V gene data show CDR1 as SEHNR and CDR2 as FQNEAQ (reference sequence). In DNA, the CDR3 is TGTGCCAGCAGCTCGGACAGCCTAAGGGCGAATCAGCCCCAGCATTTT. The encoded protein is CASSSDSLRANQPQHF.

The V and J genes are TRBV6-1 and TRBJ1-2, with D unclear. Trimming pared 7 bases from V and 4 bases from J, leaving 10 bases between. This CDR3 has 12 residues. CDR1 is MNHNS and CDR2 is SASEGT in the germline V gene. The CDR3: CASTQVTYGYTF. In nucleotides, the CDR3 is TGTGCCAGCACCCAGGTTACCTATGGCTACACCTTC.

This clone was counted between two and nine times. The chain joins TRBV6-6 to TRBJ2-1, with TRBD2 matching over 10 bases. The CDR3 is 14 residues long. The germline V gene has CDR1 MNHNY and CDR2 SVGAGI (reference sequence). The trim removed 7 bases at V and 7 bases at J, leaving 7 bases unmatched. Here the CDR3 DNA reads TGTGCCAGCATTCTGAGCGGGAGGGGGAATGAGCAGTTCTTC. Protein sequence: CASILSGRGNEQFF.

In nucleotides, the CDR3 is TGCGCCAGCAGAGGGATAGCGGGAGATACGCAGTATTTT. Translating gives CASRGIAGDTQYF. The chain joins TRBV5-1 to TRBJ2-3; 7 bases agree with TRBD2. The CDR3 loop spans 13 amino acids. J was trimmed by 5 bases and V by 5 bases; bases with no gene match: 5. Per germline, CDR1 SGHRS and CDR2 YFSETQ.

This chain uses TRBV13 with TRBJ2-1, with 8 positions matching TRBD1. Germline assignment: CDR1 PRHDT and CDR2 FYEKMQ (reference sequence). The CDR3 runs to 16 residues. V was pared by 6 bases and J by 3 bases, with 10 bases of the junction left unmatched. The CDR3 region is CASSFRSRGLYNEQFF. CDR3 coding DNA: TGTGCCAGCAGTTTTAGGTCCAGGGGGCTCTACAATGAGCAGTTCTTC.

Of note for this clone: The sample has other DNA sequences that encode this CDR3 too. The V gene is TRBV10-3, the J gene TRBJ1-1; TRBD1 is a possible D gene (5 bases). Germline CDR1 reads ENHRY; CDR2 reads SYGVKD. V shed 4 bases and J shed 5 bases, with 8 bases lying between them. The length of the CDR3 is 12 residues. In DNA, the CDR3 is TGTGCCATCAGTGGGAGGGGAACTGAAGCTTTCTTT. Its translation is CAISGRGTEAFF.